This T cell receptor (beta chain) was retrieved from a study of CD8 T cells in ankylosing spondylitis. MiXCR, run by TCRdb on the 5' RACE reads, gives a single entry per CDR3 protein. The repertoire holds more than 150,000 distinct CDR3 sequences, with around 13% as singletons. This TCR came from a male donor with ankylosing spondylitis or in good health (not recorded which). Sequencing input: blood, either unsorted or a sorted T cell fraction (not recorded which).

CDR3 sequence: CASSPVLGEGGGYNEQFF. CDR3 in DNA: TGTGCCAGCAGCCCAGTTCTGGGAGAGGGGGGAGGTTACAATGAGCAGTTCTTC. The J gene is TRBJ2-1, the V gene TRBV5-6, with D tentatively TRBD1 or TRBD2 (6 bases each). The CDR3 totals 18 residues. V lost 4 bases and J 4 bases, leaving 24 bases between the germline ends. Per the germline V gene, CDR1 is SGHDT and CDR2 is YYEEEE. The full variable domain, in which reference TRBV5-6 and TRBJ2-1 provide the parts outside the CDR3, is DAGVTQSPTHLIKTRGQQVTLRCSPKSGHDTVSWYQQALGQGPQFIFQYYEEEERQRGNFPDRFSGHQFPNYSSELNVNALLLGDSALYLCASSPVLGEGGGYNEQFFGPGTRLTVL.